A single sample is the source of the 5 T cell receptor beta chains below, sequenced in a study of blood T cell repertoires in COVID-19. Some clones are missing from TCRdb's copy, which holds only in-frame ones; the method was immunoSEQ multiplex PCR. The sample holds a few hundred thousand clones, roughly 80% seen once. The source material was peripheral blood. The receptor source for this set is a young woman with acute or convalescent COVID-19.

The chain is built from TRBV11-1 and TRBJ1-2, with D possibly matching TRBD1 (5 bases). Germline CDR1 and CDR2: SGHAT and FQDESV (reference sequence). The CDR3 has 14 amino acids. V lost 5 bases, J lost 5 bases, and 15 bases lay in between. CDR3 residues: CASSPEVGTYGYTF. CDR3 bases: TGTGCCAGCAGCCCCGAGGTGGGGACTTATGGCTACACCTTC.

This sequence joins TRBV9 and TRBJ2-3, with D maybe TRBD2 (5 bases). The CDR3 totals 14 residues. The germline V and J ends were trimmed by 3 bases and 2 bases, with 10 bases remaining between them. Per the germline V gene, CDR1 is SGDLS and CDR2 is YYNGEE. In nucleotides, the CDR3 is TGTGCCAGCAGCGCGGGGATCGTCACAGATACGCAGTATTTT. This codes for CASSAGIVTDTQYF.

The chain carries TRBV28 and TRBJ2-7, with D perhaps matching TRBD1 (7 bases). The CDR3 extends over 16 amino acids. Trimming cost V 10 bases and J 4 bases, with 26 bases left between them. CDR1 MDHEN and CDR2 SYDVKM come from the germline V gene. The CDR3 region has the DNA TGTGCCACCCTCGACAGGGAATGGAAGGACTATTACGAGCAGTACTTC. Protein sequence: CATLDREWKDYYEQYF.

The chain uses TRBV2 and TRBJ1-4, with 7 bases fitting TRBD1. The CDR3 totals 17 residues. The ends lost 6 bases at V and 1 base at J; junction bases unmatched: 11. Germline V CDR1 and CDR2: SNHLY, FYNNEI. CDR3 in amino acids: CASSGDSNLITNEKLFF. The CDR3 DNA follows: TGTGCCAGCAGCGGGGACAGTAACCTCATAACTAATGAAAAACTGTTTTTT.

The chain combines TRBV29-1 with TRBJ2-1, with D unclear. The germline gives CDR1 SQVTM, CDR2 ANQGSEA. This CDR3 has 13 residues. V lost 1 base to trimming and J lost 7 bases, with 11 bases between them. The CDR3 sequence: CSVEGVAVNEQFF. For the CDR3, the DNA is TGCAGCGTTGAAGGGGTGGCGGTGAATGAGCAGTTCTTC.